The 16 T cell receptor beta chains in this list originate from one sample, sequenced in a study of blood T cell repertoires in COVID-19. Generated by immunoSEQ multiplex PCR, the TCRdb table keeps only in-frame clones and is missing some. This sample has roughly 200,000 clones; 70% to 90% occur once, and the top ten carry 9.5% to 12%. The sequenced material came from peripheral blood. The receptors come from a human donor with active or convalescent COVID-19. The donor label of this sample is uncertain.

The CDR3 nucleotides are TGTGCCAGCAGCCAAGATCAGGGATCCTACGAGCAGTACTTC. Encoded protein: CASSQDQGSYEQYF. This chain joins TRBV4-2 and TRBJ2-7, with TRBD1 as a possible D gene (5 bases). V dropped 0 bases and J dropped 1 base, with 7 bases sitting between them. The CDR3 consists of 14 residues. Germline V lookup: CDR1 LGHNA, CDR2 YNFKEQ.

In this sample, this clone turned up a few times. V and J are TRBV6-4 and TRBJ1-1; D is ambiguous. V dropped 7 bases and J dropped 0 bases, with 15 bases sitting between them. Germline-derived CDR1 and CDR2 are MRHNA and SNTAGT. The CDR3 contains 15 residues. The CDR3 loop is CASKAGMGVNTEAFF. The CDR3 DNA reads as TGTGCCAGCAAGGCGGGAATGGGTGTGAACACTGAAGCTTTCTTT.

V is TRBV7-2 and J is TRBJ2-7, with a tentative D call TRBD1 (7 bases). The V gene's germline CDR1 is SGHTA and CDR2 FQGNSA. The ends were cut back, 3 bases at V and 1 base at J, with 16 bases in the middle. This CDR3 spans 16 amino acids. The CDR3 coding sequence is TGTGCCAGCAGCTTCCGGGCAGGGGGGCTATCCTACGAGCAGTACTTC. This translates into CASSFRAGGLSYEQYF.

V is TRBV15 and J is TRBJ1-2; possible D gene TRBD1, 6 bases. The CDR3 runs 15 residues. V lost 5 bases, J lost 1 base, and 14 bases lay in between. From germline, CDR1 is LNHNV and CDR2 YYDKDF (reference sequence). The CDR3, as DNA: TGTGCCACCAGCGGAAAAAGGACAGATAACTATGGCTACACCTTC. Amino acids: CATSGKRTDNYGYTF.

This sequence joins TRBV6-6 and TRBJ2-1; D gene ambiguous. From germline, CDR1 is MNHNY and CDR2 SVGAGI (reference sequence). The CDR3 extends over 15 amino acids. Trimming took off 2 bases at V and 7 bases at J, with 15 bases between the two ends. CDR3 residues: CASSYSSEITNEQFF. CDR3 DNA: TGTGCCAGCAGTTACAGCTCCGAAATAACGAATGAGCAGTTCTTC.

This chain connects TRBV9 to TRBJ2-3; 10 positions agree with TRBD2. CDR1 and CDR2 from the germline V gene are SGDLS and YYNGEE. The CDR3 sequence is 15 residues long. Germline trimming cut 4 bases from V and 6 bases from J; bases unmatched to any gene: 8. CDR3 residues: CASSNSASGGDTQYF. The CDR3 coding sequence is TGTGCCAGCAGCAATAGTGCTAGCGGGGGCGATACGCAGTATTTT.

A single count supports this clone. The chain combines TRBV3-1 (or the pseudogene TRBV3-2) with TRBJ2-3, with a possible D match to TRBD1 (5 bases). V was clipped by 3 bases and J by 1 base, with 8 bases between them. The CDR3 loop spans 14 amino acids. Germline-derived CDR1 and CDR2 are LGHDT and YNNKEL (reference sequence). In nucleotides, the CDR3 is TGTGCCAGCAGCCACAGGGCAGGCACAGATACGCAGTATTTT. Translating it yields CASSHRAGTDTQYF.

This chain uses TRBV24-1 with TRBJ1-4; 11 bases line up with TRBD1. The germline V gene has CDR1 KGHDR and CDR2 SFDVKD. The CDR3 extends over 19 amino acids. Germline trimming cut 3 bases from V and 0 bases from J; bases unmatched to any gene: 8. The CDR3 nucleotides are TGTGCCACCAGTGATGCATCCGGACAGGGGGCAGCAACTAATGAAAAACTGTTTTTT. This sequence encodes CATSDASGQGAATNEKLFF.

This clone has a single count. The J gene is TRBJ1-1, the V gene TRBV12-3 or TRBV12-4, with a possible D match to TRBD1 (5 bases). CDR3 size: 13 residues. Trimming cost V 5 bases and J 12 bases, with 19 bases left between them. The CDR3 DNA sequence: TGTGCCAGCAGTCAGCTTGGGGGGGAGGGGTCTTTCTTT. As protein: CASSQLGGEGSFF.

The CDR3 DNA sequence: TGTGCCAGAGCTAATGGTAGGAGTTCACCCCTCCACTTT. This sequence encodes CARANGRSSPLHF. The chain combines TRBV24-1 with TRBJ1-6, with D uncertain. Trimming removed 11 bases from V and 9 bases from J, with 16 bases in between. This CDR3 is 13 amino acids long. CDR1 is KGHDR and CDR2 is SFDVKD in the germline V gene.

The rearrangement uses TRBV6-1 and TRBJ2-2; D is possibly TRBD2 (5 bases). V lost 2 bases, J lost 4 bases, and 14 bases lay in between. CDR3 size: 16 residues. Germline CDR1 and CDR2: MNHNS and SASEGT. CDR3 sequence (DNA): TGTGCCAGCAGTGAAAGAGAGGCCGCGGGCACCGGGGAGCTGTTTTTT. Protein product: CASSEREAAGTGELFF.

This clone appeared once. The rearrangement links TRBV2 to TRBJ2-4, with D possibly being TRBD1 (5 bases). The CDR3 has 15 residues. V was trimmed by 3 bases and J by 2 bases, leaving 11 bases between them. Germline V lookup: CDR1 SNHLY, CDR2 FYNNEI. DNA for the CDR3: TGTGCCAGCAGTGATTGGCAGGGAACCAAAAACATTCAGTACTTC. This gives the protein CASSDWQGTKNIQYF.

This chain joins TRBV30 and TRBJ2-6; tentatively, D is TRBD2 (5 bases). Germline CDR1 reads GTSNPN; CDR2 reads SVGIG (reference sequence). With 6 bases removed from V and 4 bases from J, the gap between germline ends came to 16 bases. The CDR3 is 15 amino acids. The CDR3 loop reads CACITRDSGANVLTF. CDR3 nucleotides: TGTGCCTGCATCACGAGGGATTCGGGGGCCAACGTCCTGACTTTC.

This rearrangement joins TRBV3-1 (or the pseudogene TRBV3-2) to TRBJ2-7, with D possibly TRBD1 on 5 matching bases. The CDR3 totals 16 residues. Germline CDR1 LGHDT, CDR2 YNNKEL (reference sequence). Trimming left V 1 base short and J 1 base short, with 14 bases between. CDR3 coding DNA: TGTGCCAGCAGCCAAGGAAGGGGAATTGGGTCCTACGAGCAGTACTTC. Translation: CASSQGRGIGSYEQYF.

The V call is TRBV7-2, the J call TRBJ2-5; 7 positions agree with TRBD2. Germline values: CDR1 SGHTA, CDR2 FQGNSA. V trimming: 5 bases; J trimming: 5 bases; junction bases outside the gene matches: 11. The CDR3 has 15 residues. In DNA form, the CDR3 reads TGTGCCAGCAGCCGCTTGGCGGGAGAGGCGGAGACCCAGTACTTC. It specifies CASSRLAGEAETQYF. Full variable domain (outside the CDR3, taken from reference TRBV7-2 and TRBJ2-5): GAGVSQSPSNKVTEKGKDVELRCDPISGHTALYWYRQSLGQGLEFLIYFQGNSAPDKSGLPSDRFSAERTGGSVSTLTIQRTQQEDSAVYLCASSRLAGEAETQYFGPGTRLLVL.

This chain joins TRBV3-1 (or the pseudogene TRBV3-2) and TRBJ1-2, with D maybe TRBD1 (6 bases). Germline V gives CDR1 LGHDT, CDR2 YNNKEL (reference sequence). This CDR3 comprises 14 residues. Trimming shortened V by 6 bases and J by 8 bases, and 19 bases separated the two germline ends. The CDR3 here is CASSQLGGQEGYTF. The CDR3 DNA reads as TGTGCCAGCAGTCAACTGGGGGGGCAGGAAGGCTACACCTTC.